Following are 12 T cell receptor beta chains from one sample sequenced in a study of metastatic and nonmetastatic thyroid tumors. TCRdb re-clonotyped the PCR reads via MiXCR. The sample consists of tens of thousands of clones, 15% to 20% of them appearing once. Treatment of any kind had been given to no patient before thyroid surgery. Specimen: blood. These TCRs come from a female donor with papillary thyroid cancer or a benign thyroid nodule (not recorded which). Some clones in this sample may be carry-over from other donors' samples.

The table lists this clone with many counts. CDR3 sequence (DNA): TGTGCCTGGAGTGTTCGGACAGGGCCCCAAGAGACCCAGTACTTC. This translates into CAWSVRTGPQETQYF. The chain combines TRBV30 with TRBJ2-5, with 8 bases lining up with TRBD1. V lost 0 bases, J lost 1 base, and 4 bases stayed unmatched. Germline V lookup: CDR1 GTSNPN, CDR2 SVGIG (reference sequence). The CDR3 runs 15 residues.

This clone showed up many times. The CDR3 bases are TGTGCCAGCAGTCTAGAACTGTTCCCCAATTCACCCCTCCACTTT. Translated, it gives CASSLELFPNSPLHF. The chain links TRBV11-2 to TRBJ1-6; D is unclear. This CDR3 is 15 amino acids long. Germline V gives CDR1 SGHAT, CDR2 FQNNGV. Trimming took off 6 bases at V and 7 bases at J, with 16 bases between the two ends.

At least ten counts were recorded for this clone. The V call is TRBV19, the J call TRBJ2-2, with D unclear. This CDR3 contains 14 residues. V gave up 3 bases and J gave up 3 bases, with 8 bases separating them. The germline V gene has CDR1 LNHDA and CDR2 SQIVND (reference sequence). The DNA of the CDR3 is TGTGCCAGTAGTATTGGCCAGTACACCGGGGAGCTGTTTTTT. Translated: CASSIGQYTGELFF.

The chain recombines TRBV9 with TRBJ2-7; a possible D gene is TRBD1 (6 bases). V lost 0 bases and J lost 7, with 14 bases in between. Germline V lookup: CDR1 SGDLS, CDR2 YYNGEE. This CDR3 has 14 amino acids. CDR3 amino acids: CASSVEQGPREQYF. The CDR3 DNA follows: TGTGCCAGCAGCGTAGAGCAGGGGCCTCGAGAGCAGTACTTC.

The CDR3 reads CASSQTQGATEAFF. CDR3 coding DNA: TGTGCCAGCAGCCAGACCCAGGGTGCCACTGAAGCTTTCTTT. The chain is built from TRBV12-3 or TRBV12-4 and TRBJ1-1; a weak D match, TRBD1 (5 bases). This CDR3 has 14 residues. With 6 bases removed from V and 4 bases from J, the gap between germline ends came to 15 bases.

This clone is medium-sized. Other DNA sequences in the same sample also yield this CDR3. This sequence joins TRBV12-3 or TRBV12-4 and TRBJ2-7, with D unclear. Trimming cost V 3 bases and J 7 bases, with 13 bases left between them. This CDR3 has 13 amino acids. The CDR3 nucleotides read TGTGCCAGCAGTTTCACGTCCCAACGGGAGCAGTACTTC. It codes for CASSFTSQREQYF.

The chain has TRBV20-1 and TRBJ2-1; 9 nucleotides align to TRBD2. Germline V gene lookup returns CDR1 DFQATT and CDR2 SNEGSKA (reference sequence). The CDR3 covers 15 residues. V dropped 0 bases and J dropped 6; count of bases not matched to a gene: 6. CDR3: CSARDLRGRANEQFF. For the CDR3, the DNA is TGCAGTGCTAGAGATCTTCGCGGGAGGGCCAATGAGCAGTTCTTC.

This clone was picked up many times. The chain has TRBV5-1 and TRBJ2-5; TRBD2 aligns across 12 bases. This CDR3 spans 16 amino acids. From germline, CDR1 is SGHRS and CDR2 YFSETQ. The J segment lost 5 bases and the V segment lost 1 base, leaving 6 bases of the junction unmatched. The CDR3 loop reads CASSLSSGGAWETQYF. CDR3 nucleotide sequence: TGCGCCAGCAGCTTGTCTAGCGGGGGGGCGTGGGAGACCCAGTACTTC. The full variable domain, completed using reference TRBV5-1 and TRBJ2-5, is KAGVTQTPRYLIKTRGQQVTLSCSPISGHRSVSWYQQTPGQGLQFLFEYFSETQRNKGNFPGRFSGRQFSNSRSEMNVSTLELGDSALYLCASSLSSGGAWETQYFGPGTRLLVL.

The V call is TRBV4-1, the J call TRBJ1-5, with a possible D match to TRBD1 (6 bases). The ends were cut back, 1 base at V and 5 bases at J, with 9 bases in the middle. Germline assignment: CDR1 MGHRA and CDR2 YSYEKL. This CDR3 comprises 14 residues. For the CDR3, the DNA is TGCGCCAGCAGCCAAGGGACAGCGGATCAGCCCCAGCATTTT. Protein sequence: CASSQGTADQPQHF.

This clone has ten or more counts. The chain has TRBV5-1 and TRBJ2-3; 8 nucleotides match TRBD1. From germline, CDR1 is SGHRS and CDR2 YFSETQ. The ends lost 1 base at V and 6 bases at J; junction bases unmatched: 4. The CDR3 has 14 residues. In DNA, the CDR3 is TGCGCCAGCAGCTTGTTGACAGGGGCGGATACGCAGTATTTT. Its translation: CASSLLTGADTQYF.

This clone showed up many times. The chain uses TRBV12-3 or TRBV12-4 and TRBJ2-3; 10 nucleotides line up with TRBD2. This CDR3 has 15 residues. With V trimmed by 6 bases and J by 3 bases, 6 bases remained unmatched. Here the CDR3 reads CASRLLAGATDTQYF. As DNA, the CDR3 is TGTGCCAGCAGGCTTCTAGCGGGGGCAACAGATACGCAGTATTTT.

This clone was found many times. CDR3 sequence: CASSYSGRPSYNEQFF. For the CDR3, the DNA is TGTGCCAGCAGTTATTCCGGACGGCCGTCCTACAATGAGCAGTTCTTC. This chain joins TRBV6-6 and TRBJ2-1; D not certain. Germline CDR1 MNHNY, CDR2 SVGAGI (reference sequence). This CDR3 has 16 residues. The germline V and J ends were trimmed by 3 bases and 1 base, with 13 bases remaining between them.